This TCR beta chain was sequenced in a study of T cells in Graves' hyperthyroidism and ophthalmopathy. This clonotype was detected many times. Germline CDR1 is MDHEN and CDR2 is SYDVKM. The CDR3 length is 17 residues. V was clipped by 2 bases and J by 5 bases, with 21 bases between them. Drawn at first hyperthyroidism diagnosis, the blood sample preceded any ophthalmopathy symptoms. TCR beta CDR3 sequences were amplified from RNA transcripts. When the TCR CDR3 underwent first-round RT-PCR, the HTBI primer set was used. MiXCR, applied by TCRdb to the multiplex PCR reads, yields one record per CDR3 protein. The data hold under 400,000 distinct CDR3 sequences, with 15% to 19% observed a single time.

The V and J genes are TRBV28 and TRBJ2-5; D might be TRBD2 (6 bases). The specimen was blood. This TCR was recovered from a woman aged 18-30 years with Graves' hyperthyroidism that later progressed to Graves' ophthalmopathy. This CDR3 reads CASSLRGPGVLRETQYF. CDR3 nucleotide sequence: TGTGCCAGCAGTTTACGGGGTCCGGGAGTCCTCCGGGAGACCCAGTACTTC.